The text below deals with one TCR beta chain. Its antigen is unidentified. Treatment here: over 15 received Ad26.COV2.S at low or high dose, single or two shots; about 5 received placebo; per-sample allocation not given. Day 63 following the first vaccine or placebo injection was when the samples were taken. Method: immunoSEQ multiplex PCR; TCRdb's copy keeps in-frame clones and lacks some. The sample holds some 300,000 clones, around 81% seen once. This sample is part of a study of Ad26.COV2.S vaccination and SARS-CoV-2 variants. Study summary: Participant was drawn from the COV1001 Ad26.COV2.S trial arm. Doses of Ad26.COV2.S were injected into muscle once or twice, 56 days apart.

The study, taken as a whole, reports: Vaccine recipients posted higher spike-specific TCR breadth than their placebo counterparts.

The CDR3 totals 16 residues. Germline values: CDR1 SGHKS, CDR2 YYEKEE (reference sequence). Unmatched junction bases numbered 17, after V lost 4 bases and J lost 8 bases. V gene TRBV5-5 combines with J gene TRBJ1-2; the match to TRBD1 covers 7 bases. Here the sequenced sample was peripheral blood, taken in a trial of Ad26.COV2.S vaccine versus placebo. This sequence was found in a person between 18 and 59 years old who received the Ad26.COV2.S COVID-19 vaccine or a placebo. CDR3: CASSPSPGTVVLGYTF. The CDR3, as DNA: TGTGCCAGCAGCCCAAGTCCCGGGACAGTTGTGCTAGGCTACACCTTC.